This TCR beta chain was observed in a study of blood T cell repertoires in COVID-19. Study details: COVID-19 samples collected from the United States, Italy and Spain covered acute and convalescent phases.

Generated by immunoSEQ multiplex PCR, the TCRdb table keeps only in-frame clones and is missing some. The repertoire holds some 140,000 clones, with roughly 84% as singletons. Categorization into cohorts depended on clinical history that participants reported. The length of the CDR3 is 12 residues. Germline V CDR1 and CDR2: SNHLY, FYNNEI. Trimming stripped 9 bases from V and 2 bases from J, with 11 bases between. The clonotype was recovered from a man aged 35-49 years with acute COVID-19. The chain uses TRBV2 and TRBJ2-7; D perhaps matches TRBD1 (6 bases). Input material: PBMCs or T cells enriched from blood (not recorded which). CDR3 sequence reads: CASYRVAYEQYF. CDR3 nucleotides: TGTGCCAGTTACAGGGTGGCCTACGAGCAGTACTTC. Full variable domain (missing parts from reference TRBV2 and TRBJ2-7): EPEVTQTPSHQVTQMGQEVILRCVPISNHLYFYWYRQILGQKVEFLVSFYNNEISEKSEIFDDQFSVERPDGSNFTLKIRSTKLEDSAMYFCASYRVAYEQYFGPGTRLTVT.